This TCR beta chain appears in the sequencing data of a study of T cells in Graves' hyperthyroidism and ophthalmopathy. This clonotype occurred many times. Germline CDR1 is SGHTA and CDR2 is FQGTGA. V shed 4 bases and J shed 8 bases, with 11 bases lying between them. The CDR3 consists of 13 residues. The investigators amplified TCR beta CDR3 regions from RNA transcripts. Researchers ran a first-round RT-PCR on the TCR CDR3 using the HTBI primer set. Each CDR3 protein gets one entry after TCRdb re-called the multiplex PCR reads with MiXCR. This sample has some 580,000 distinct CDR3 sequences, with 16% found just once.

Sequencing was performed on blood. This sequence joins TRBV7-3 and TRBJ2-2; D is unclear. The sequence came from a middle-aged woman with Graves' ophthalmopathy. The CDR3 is CASSSTPAGELFF. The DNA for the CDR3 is TGTGCCAGCAGCTCCACCCCGGCGGGGGAGCTGTTTTTT.